This TCR beta chain was sequenced in a study of T cell repertoires in cytomegalovirus infection. Looking at the study overall: Matching HLA type and CMV infection were both indicated by public TCR beta signatures.

Whole-study results and caveats: Dominating the ex vivo response were TCR beta clonotypes that were CMV-specific and HLA-C-restricted.

As concerns this clonotype: Its antigen remains unknown.

MiXCR was run by TCRdb on the reads, yielding one entry per CDR3 protein. Among more than 400,000 distinct CDR3 sequences listed, 26% were seen once. Trimming left V 6 bases short and J 0 bases short, with 12 bases between. The germline V gene has CDR1 MNHEY and CDR2 SVGAGI. The CDR3 sequence is 16 residues long. Source material: PBMCs. The source of this sequence is a human donor in good health (CMV status not recorded). Some clones in this sample may be carry-over from other donors' samples. V usage is TRBV6-5 and J usage is TRBJ1-6; tentative D call: TRBD1 (5 bases). The CDR3 reads CASSPWGGSYNSPLHF. CDR3 sequence (DNA): TGTGCCAGCAGCCCCTGGGGGGGCTCCTATAATTCACCCCTCCACTTT.